The 19 T cell receptor beta chains presented below share a single source sample, sequenced in a study of cytomegalovirus exposure and HLA in healthy donors (dated 2017 in TCRdb). Libraries were prepared through the immunoSEQ multiplex PCR assay. For the multiplex PCR, a mixture combining 60 forward primers for TCR Vbeta segments and 13 reverse primers for TCR Jbeta segments was used. TCRdb mirrors the immuneACCESS table, restricted to in-frame sequences. Some clones are absent from its copies; in checked studies, under half trace to an unresolved V gene, and the reason for the others is unknown. The sample table contains fewer than 140,000 clones; only one count was recorded for roughly 82% of them. The top ten clonotypes cover roughly 6.5% of the sample. The sequencing input was PBMCs. The receptor set was obtained from a woman aged 45-65 years in good health and CMV-seropositive.

This chain connects TRBV5-4 to TRBJ2-5; no clear D gene. CDR3 length: 14 residues. The germline gives CDR1 SGHNT, CDR2 YYREEE (reference sequence). V was trimmed by 4 bases and J by 0 bases, leaving 10 bases between them. This chain's CDR3 is CASSPSLNQETQYF. The DNA of the CDR3 is TGTGCCAGCAGCCCCTCGTTAAACCAAGAGACCCAGTACTTC.

The chain couples TRBV7-3 to TRBJ2-3, with TRBD2 matching over 16 bases. The trim removed 2 bases at V and 2 bases at J, leaving 10 bases unmatched. This CDR3 contains 20 residues. Germline CDR1 reads SGHTA; CDR2 reads FQGTGA. CDR3 DNA: TGTGCCAGCAGCTTAGATCTCGGGACTAGCGGGGGGGCCCCCACAGATACGCAGTATTTT. Residues: CASSLDLGTSGGAPTDTQYF.

V is TRBV6-6 and J is TRBJ1-2, with 8 bases identical to TRBD1. The CDR3 is made up of 15 amino acids. The germline V gene encodes CDR1 MNHNY and CDR2 SVGAGI (reference sequence). Trimming at V came to 2 bases and at J to 0 bases, leaving 2 bases not matched to a gene. The CDR3 spells CASSYGTGSNYGYTF. Written as DNA, the CDR3 is TGTGCCAGCAGTTACGGGACAGGATCTAACTATGGCTACACCTTC.

The chain joins TRBV28 to TRBJ2-7; 9 nucleotides agree with TRBD1. V dropped 4 bases and J dropped 3; count of bases not matched to a gene: 7. The CDR3 spans 15 residues. Germline-derived CDR1 and CDR2 are MDHEN and SYDVKM. CDR3 protein: CASSSPTGGIYEQYF. DNA for the CDR3: TGTGCCAGCAGTTCCCCGACAGGGGGAATCTACGAGCAGTACTTC.

This chain uses TRBV6-4 with TRBJ2-3; D is perhaps TRBD2 (6 bases). The germline gives CDR1 MRHNA, CDR2 SNTAGT. The V end was cut by 0 bases, the J end by 0 bases, with 10 bases between. This CDR3 has 16 amino acids. The CDR3 DNA follows: TGTGCCAGCAGTGACTCGGCGGGGTCTAGCACAGATACGCAGTATTTT. Its protein is CASSDSAGSSTDTQYF.

CDR3 nucleotide sequence: TGCGCCAGCAGCTTGGACCCGGGGGGGCTGGGCGGGCAGTTCTTC. Translated, it gives CASSLDPGGLGGQFF. The V and J genes are TRBV5-1 and TRBJ2-1; 8 nucleotides line up with TRBD2. Trimming at V came to 0 bases and at J to 12 bases, leaving 11 bases not matched to a gene. Germline assignment: CDR1 SGHRS and CDR2 YFSETQ. There are 15 residues in the CDR3.

This chain joins TRBV14 and TRBJ2-1; maybe TRBD1 (5 bases). The CDR3 sequence is 14 residues long. Trimming cost V 2 bases and J 4 bases, with 9 bases left between them. Germline V CDR1 and CDR2: SGHDN, FVKESK. CDR3 sequence: CASSQLDRYNEQFF. CDR3 bases: TGTGCCAGCAGCCAACTAGACAGATACAATGAGCAGTTCTTC.

This sequence joins TRBV18 and TRBJ1-5; no clear D gene. CDR3 size: 12 residues. From germline, CDR1 is KGHSH and CDR2 LQKENI. V was shortened by 3 bases and J by 9 bases, with 9 bases between the two germline ends. The CDR3 sequence is CASSPIEGPQHF. The CDR3 region has the DNA TGTGCCAGCTCACCGATCGAGGGGCCCCAGCATTTT.

The sample holds a few counts of this clone. This chain uses TRBV7-2 with TRBJ1-1, with D hard to call. The germline CDR1 and CDR2 sequences are SGHTA and FQGNSA. There are 14 residues in the CDR3. V lost 1 base, J lost 2 bases, and 8 bases lay in between. CDR3 DNA sequence: TGTGCCAGCAGCTTAGGACAAAGTAACACTGAAGCTTTCTTT. Amino acids: CASSLGQSNTEAFF.

The V and J genes are TRBV9 and TRBJ2-5; D is unresolved. Trimming shortened V by 1 base and J by 2 bases, and 12 bases separated the two germline ends. This CDR3 contains 15 residues. Germline CDR1 reads SGDLS; CDR2 reads YYNGEE. The DNA for the CDR3 is TGTGCCAGCAGCGTACGCCCGGTGTTTCAAGAGACCCAGTACTTC. Residues: CASSVRPVFQETQYF.

In this sample, this clone turned up a few times. V and J are TRBV6-6 and TRBJ1-3, with D possibly matching TRBD1 (6 bases). The germline V and J ends were trimmed by 6 bases and 0 bases, with 12 bases remaining between them. Germline lookup yields CDR1 MNHNY and CDR2 SVGAGI (reference sequence). The CDR3 is made up of 15 amino acids. The CDR3 nucleotides are TGTGCCAGCAGCAGCAGGGGAAGCTCTGGAAACACCATATATTTT. Translated: CASSSRGSSGNTIYF.

The gene calls are TRBV6-1 and TRBJ2-3; D remains ambiguous. V was pared by 3 bases and J by 2 bases, with 15 bases between. This CDR3 has 16 residues. Germline V lookup: CDR1 MNHNS, CDR2 SASEGT. In DNA, the CDR3 is TGTGCCAGCAGTGATACTGGCGGAAAAATCACAGATACGCAGTATTTT. It yields the protein CASSDTGGKITDTQYF.

The J gene is TRBJ1-2, the V gene TRBV6-5; D is ambiguous. The ends were cut back, 5 bases at V and 6 bases at J, with 16 bases in the middle. CDR1 is MNHEY and CDR2 is SVGAGI in the germline V gene. This CDR3 region has 14 residues. The DNA for the CDR3 is TGTGCCAGCAGTGATAGTACAGATTATAATGGCTACACCTTC. Encoded protein: CASSDSTDYNGYTF.

This chain joins TRBV5-1 and TRBJ1-1; 7 positions agree with TRBD1. V dropped 2 bases and J dropped 6; count of bases not matched to a gene: 7. CDR3 length equals 14 residues. Germline values: CDR1 SGHRS, CDR2 YFSETQ. CDR3: CASSFPGGDAEAFF. CDR3 DNA sequence: TGCGCCAGCAGCTTCCCAGGGGGTGATGCTGAAGCTTTCTTT.

This sequence joins TRBV29-1 and TRBJ2-7; 8 nucleotides align to TRBD2. Germline values: CDR1 SQVTM, CDR2 ANQGSEA. V lost 3 bases to trimming and J lost 3 bases; unmatched junction nucleotides: 4. The CDR3 runs to 13 residues. CDR3 sequence reads: CSVDAGGGYEQYF. The CDR3 DNA reads as TGCAGCGTTGATGCGGGAGGTGGCTACGAGCAGTACTTC.

The rearrangement links TRBV13 to TRBJ1-1, with a weak D call TRBD1 (6 bases). This CDR3 is built from 15 residues. The germline V gene encodes CDR1 PRHDT and CDR2 FYEKMQ (reference sequence). Trimming stripped 0 bases from V and 1 base from J, with 9 bases between. In nucleotides, the CDR3 is TGTGCCAGCAGCTTAGGCAGGGGCGCGAACACTGAAGCTTTCTTT. Translation gives CASSLGRGANTEAFF.

This chain connects TRBV4-1 to TRBJ1-6; 8 bases are a match to TRBD1. The germline V gene encodes CDR1 MGHRA and CDR2 YSYEKL. V gave up 4 bases and J gave up 4 bases; unmatched junction bases: 3. The CDR3 loop spans 15 amino acids. CDR3 nucleotides: TGCGCCAGCAGCCGCGGGACAGGATATAATTCACCCCTCCACTTT. It codes for CASSRGTGYNSPLHF.

The V call is TRBV4-3, the J call TRBJ2-7, with D hard to call. Germline CDR1 and CDR2: LGHNA and YSLEER. Trimming removed 1 base from V and 2 bases from J, with 6 bases in between. This CDR3 is 13 amino acids long. This CDR3 is CASSQVSTYEQYF. CDR3 bases: TGCGCCAGCAGCCAAGTCAGTACCTACGAGCAGTACTTC.

This sequence joins TRBV28 and TRBJ1-5; tentative D call: TRBD1 (5 bases). V gave up 6 bases and J gave up 2 bases, with 17 bases separating them. This CDR3 spans 16 amino acids. Germline V gene sequence: CDR1 MDHEN, CDR2 SYDVKM. CDR3 sequence reads: CASSPRGGVGNQPQHF. In DNA, the CDR3 is TGTGCCAGCAGCCCCCGCGGGGGGGTAGGCAATCAGCCCCAGCATTTT. The whole variable domain, filled in from reference TRBV28 and TRBJ1-5, reads DVKVTQSSRYLVKRTGEKVFLECVQDMDHENMFWYRQDPGLGLRLIYFSYDVKMKEKGDIPEGYSVSREKKERFSLILESASTNQTSMYLCASSPRGGVGNQPQHFGDGTRLSIL.